Each of the 15 T cell receptor beta chains below was sequenced from the same sample in a study of T cell changes during pregnancy in multiple sclerosis. Produced via immunoSEQ multiplex PCR; TCRdb's table is partial and in-frame only. Of under 50,000 clones listed, over 75% are singletons. This sample comprised CD4+ T cells from peripheral blood mononuclear cells, obtained in the first trimester of pregnancy. All receptors derive from a female donor in good health, enrolled as a control in a pregnancy study.

This clone showed up just once. The J gene is TRBJ2-3, the V gene TRBV28; D is possibly TRBD1 (6 bases). The V end lost 4 bases, the J end lost 3 bases, and 14 bases lay between the germline ends. CDR1 and CDR2 (germline): MDHEN, SYDVKM. The CDR3 runs to 15 residues. The DNA of the CDR3 is TGTGCCAGCAGTTCCCCAGGGGTTGGTACAGATACGCAGTATTTT. As protein: CASSSPGVGTDTQYF.

The gene calls are TRBV18 and TRBJ2-3; TRBD2 matches at 9 bases. With V trimmed by 8 bases and J by 1 base, 1 base remained unmatched. The CDR3 is 13 amino acids. Germline loops: CDR1 KGHSH, CDR2 LQKENI. Here the CDR3 DNA reads TGTGCCAGCGCTAGCGGGGGCACAGATACGCAGTATTTT. Translating gives CASASGGTDTQYF.

The chain combines TRBV6-1 with TRBJ2-2; 8 bases are shared with TRBD2. This CDR3 region has 17 residues. After removal of 1 base from V and 1 base from J, the junction contained 5 bases not matched to a gene. Germline V gives CDR1 MNHNS, CDR2 SASEGT. This chain's CDR3 is CASSEVGLAGNTGELFF. The CDR3 DNA reads as TGTGCCAGCAGTGAAGTGGGGCTAGCGGGGAACACCGGGGAGCTGTTTTTT.

This clone was picked up one time. The chain recombines TRBV2 with TRBJ2-4, with 13 bases aligning to TRBD2. Trimming at V came to 6 bases and at J to 0 bases, leaving 2 bases not matched to a gene. CDR1 is SNHLY and CDR2 is FYNNEI in the germline V gene. The length of the CDR3 is 16 residues. The CDR3 nucleotides are TGTGCCAGCAGGGGACTAGCGGGGCTAGCCAAAAACATTCAGTACTTC. It encodes CASRGLAGLAKNIQYF.

The rearrangement uses TRBV28 and TRBJ1-4; maybe TRBD1 (6 bases). The germline V and J ends were trimmed by 6 bases and 8 bases, with 19 bases remaining between them. The CDR3 has 15 residues. Germline V gene sequence: CDR1 MDHEN, CDR2 SYDVKM. This chain's CDR3 is CASSPGHPQQEKLFF. The DNA of the CDR3 is TGTGCCAGCAGCCCGGGACACCCACAACAGGAAAAACTGTTTTTT.

The V gene is TRBV6-5, the J gene TRBJ1-1; D not resolved. CDR1 and CDR2 (germline): MNHEY, SVGAGI. The CDR3 is 13 amino acids. Trimming took 2 bases from V and 0 from J, leaving 4 bases between them. This chain's CDR3 is CASSYRVNTEAFF. In nucleotides, the CDR3 is TGTGCCAGCAGTTACCGAGTGAACACTGAAGCTTTCTTT.

This chain joins TRBV5-1 and TRBJ1-2; 7 bases agree with TRBD1. J was trimmed by 1 base and V by 3 bases; bases with no gene match: 6. This CDR3 has 15 amino acids. Germline CDR1 SGHRS, CDR2 YFSETQ. CDR3 protein: CASSSQAGGNYGYTF. In DNA, the CDR3 is TGCGCCAGCAGCTCCCAAGCAGGGGGTAACTATGGCTACACCTTC. Full variable domain (outside the CDR3, taken from reference TRBV5-1 and TRBJ1-2): KAGVTQTPRYLIKTRGQQVTLSCSPISGHRSVSWYQQTPGQGLQFLFEYFSETQRNKGNFPGRFSGRQFSNSRSEMNVSTLELGDSALYLCASSSQAGGNYGYTFGSGTRLTVV.

This chain links TRBV6-1 with TRBJ1-5, with 7 positions matching TRBD1. With 6 bases clipped from V and 9 bases from J, the junction kept 11 bases outside the gene matches. Germline values: CDR1 MNHNS, CDR2 SASEGT. The CDR3 is 14 residues long. The CDR3 nucleotides are TGTGCCAGCAGGACAGGGTCTCCCGGGCGGCCCCAGCATTTT. Its translation is CASRTGSPGRPQHF.

V and J are TRBV19 and TRBJ2-3; D unclear. The germline V and J ends were trimmed by 0 bases and 0 bases, with 7 bases remaining between them. This CDR3 comprises 15 residues. Germline V gene lookup returns CDR1 LNHDA and CDR2 SQIVND (reference sequence). The CDR3 reads CASSIEGGSTDTQYF. The CDR3, as DNA: TGTGCCAGTAGTATAGAAGGCGGTAGCACAGATACGCAGTATTTT.

The V call is TRBV11-1, the J call TRBJ1-4, with TRBD1 matching 7 bases. Germline V gene sequence: CDR1 SGHAT, CDR2 FQDESV (reference sequence). The ends lost 1 base at V and 5 bases at J; junction bases unmatched: 7. This CDR3 region has 16 residues. The CDR3 sequence: CASSLETGTVNEKLFF. The CDR3 DNA follows: TGTGCCAGCAGCTTAGAGACCGGGACAGTAAATGAAAAACTGTTTTTT. Looking up the rest from reference TRBV11-1 and TRBJ1-4 gives the full variable domain: EAEVAQSPRYKITEKSQAVAFWCDPISGHATLYWYRQILGQGPELLVQFQDESVVDDSQLPKDRFSAERLKGVDSTLKIQPAELGDSAMYLCASSLETGTVNEKLFFGSGTQLSVL.

The V and J genes are TRBV28 and TRBJ1-2, with D possibly TRBD1 on 5 matching bases. The V end lost 8 bases, the J end lost 5 bases, and 21 bases lay between the germline ends. The CDR3 has 15 amino acids. Germline CDR1 is MDHEN and CDR2 is SYDVKM. The CDR3 bases are TGTGCCAGCGCCCGGGGGGGTTACGCGACTTATGGCTACACCTTC. Translating it yields CASARGGYATYGYTF.

The V and J genes are TRBV5-1 and TRBJ1-3, with D uncertain. The ends were cut back, 0 bases at V and 1 base at J, with 5 bases in the middle. Germline lookup yields CDR1 SGHRS and CDR2 YFSETQ. The CDR3 extends over 14 amino acids. The CDR3 coding sequence is TGCGCCAGCAGCTTGGCAGGTTCTGGAAACACCATATATTTT. Protein product: CASSLAGSGNTIYF.

The J gene is TRBJ2-7, the V gene TRBV28; 8 bases are a match to TRBD1. Germline V gives CDR1 MDHEN, CDR2 SYDVKM. The CDR3 length is 16 residues. V lost 6 bases and J lost 0; bases outside the gene matches: 10. For the CDR3, the DNA is TGTGCCAGCAGGTCTGCCGGGACAGGCACCTCCTACGAGCAGTACTTC. Its protein product is CASRSAGTGTSYEQYF. The variable domain in full, completed from reference TRBV28 and TRBJ2-7, reads DVKVTQSSRYLVKRTGEKVFLECVQDMDHENMFWYRQDPGLGLRLIYFSYDVKMKEKGDIPEGYSVSREKKERFSLILESASTNQTSMYLCASRSAGTGTSYEQYFGPGTRLTVT.

The CDR3 DNA follows: TGTGCCCGCGGGGGACGGCAGAACACTGAAGCTTTCTTT. It codes for CARGGRQNTEAFF. The gene calls are TRBV30 and TRBJ1-1; D possibly corresponds to TRBD1 (5 bases). The CDR3 is made up of 13 amino acids. V was clipped by 8 bases and J by 1 base, with 14 bases between them. Germline lookup yields CDR1 GTSNPN and CDR2 SVGIG (reference sequence).

This CDR3 reads CASSFEAGAKNIQYF. CDR3 DNA: TGTGCCAGCAGCTTTGAAGCGGGGGCCAAAAACATTCAGTACTTC. The chain links TRBV7-2 to TRBJ2-4, with 7 bases identical to TRBD2. Looked up from germline, CDR1 is SGHTA and CDR2 is FQGNSA. V was clipped by 3 bases and J by 1 base; unmatched bases: 3. CDR3 length: 15 amino acids.